This T cell receptor beta chain was recovered during a study of OX40 agonist ivuxolimab in advanced cancers. Context from the whole study: The costimulatory receptor OX40 (CD134) was targeted by ivuxolimab, a fully human IgG2 agonistic monoclonal antibody. Intravenous ivuxolimab was administered to patients every 2 weeks at six dose levels: 0.01, 0.1, 0.3, 1.5, 3 and 10 mg/kg. Of the roughly 51 patients in dose escalation, around 20 had hepatocellular carcinoma, some 15 had melanoma, 9 had renal cell carcinoma and 9 had head and neck cancer. The dose-escalation cohort was roughly 83% male with a mean age of approximately 60 years, ranging from about 20 to 85. Patients were allowed to have had prior anti-PD-1, anti-PD-L1 or anti-CTLA-4 therapy, and around 40% of the dose-escalation patients had previously received checkpoint inhibitors. Partial responses were achieved by three dose-escalation patients, of whom one had hepatocellular carcinoma and two had cutaneous melanoma. Peripheral TCRbeta sequencing aimed to test whether ivuxolimab altered TCR sequence diversity and caused clonal T-cell expansion. The paper covers the monotherapy dose-escalation part of the phase I ivuxolimab trial, which included N = 52 patients.

For sequencing of the TCRbeta CDR3 region, genomic DNA was extracted from the sorted cells. The immunoSEQ Assay was used for sequencing of TCRbeta CDR3 regions. Drawn from immuneACCESS, this table holds only the in-frame rearrangements with V and J called that TCRdb kept. Clones are partly lost; checked studies trace under half to an unresolved V gene and leave the rest unexplained. This sample lists 60,000 to 65,000 clones; approximately 92% were detected once. The ten largest make up under 14% of the sample. The trial excluded patients who had a history of autoimmune disease or who were on systemic immunosuppression. Peripheral blood for TCR sequencing was drawn from every dose cohort at baseline, at cycle 4 day 1 and at cycle 7 day 1. The samples were taken from a phase I, first-in-human, multicenter, open-label dose-escalation trial of ivuxolimab. Adults with locally advanced or metastatic melanoma, renal cell carcinoma, hepatocellular carcinoma or head and neck squamous cell carcinoma were enrolled in the trial. Before TCR sequencing, CD4+ T cells and CD8+ T cells from peripheral blood were sorted into separate populations.

A word on this clone: Its recognized antigen is unknown. No quality values exist for individual bases; no much larger clone is one base distant.

General study outcomes and caveats: Partial responders in the 0.1-3.0 mg/kg groups had among the lowest normalized peripheral clonal expansion, especially among CD8+ T cells. At doses from 0.1 to 3.0 mg/kg, clonal expansion was seen in both CD4+ and CD8+ blood T cells between baseline and week 6. On average, CD8+ T cells showed more expanded clones than CD4+ T cells after ivuxolimab. Low levels of normalized T-cell clonal expansion were also seen in some patients who did not respond. Antigen specificity was not determined for the clonally expanded peripheral T cells.

Spanning cysteine to phenylalanine, the CDR3 consists of 15 amino acids. The read is trimmed to its CDR3 DNA, 45 bases read in frame from base 1. The sequencing here drew on CD4+ or CD8+ T cells sorted from blood, taken in a trial of the OX40 agonist ivuxolimab. The rearranged chain carries TRBV12-2 and TRBJ2-7; the D call of TRBD1 is as the table states it, not checked on the DNA. TRBV12-2 is a pseudogene locus. This receptor was obtained from an adult with an advanced solid tumor such as melanoma, head and neck, liver or kidney cancer. Here is the DNA: TGTGCAAGTCGCCTCCAAGCCGGGACAGAGCGTTTGGAGTACTTC. Its protein reads: CASRLQAGTERLEYF.